Following are 5 T cell receptor beta chains from one sample sequenced in a study of blood T cell repertoires in COVID-19. Clones were sequenced by immunoSEQ multiplex PCR, and TCRdb holds only the in-frame ones, with some missing. The table has fewer than 65,000 clones, roughly nine tenths seen once. The source material was peripheral blood. The receptors stem from an older woman with COVID-19, enrolled during active disease.

V and J are TRBV15 and TRBJ1-5; D remains ambiguous. The CDR3 covers 14 residues. Trimming stripped 0 bases from V and 5 bases from J, with 8 bases between. Germline CDR1 is LNHNV and CDR2 is YYDKDF (reference sequence). The CDR3: CATSRDRVDQPQHF. In nucleotides, the CDR3 is TGTGCCACCAGCAGAGACCGGGTCGATCAGCCCCAGCATTTT.

The CDR3 is CASRYTGTSGNTIYF. The CDR3 DNA reads as TGTGCCAGCAGATACACAGGGACCTCTGGAAACACCATATATTTT. The rearrangement links TRBV27 to TRBJ1-3; D perhaps matches TRBD1 (6 bases). CDR3 length: 15 residues. CDR1 and CDR2 from the germline V gene are MNHEY and SMNVEV (reference sequence). V was trimmed by 6 bases and J by 0 bases, leaving 12 bases between them.

The V and J genes are TRBV2 and TRBJ2-6; 7 bases line up with TRBD1. CDR3 length equals 16 residues. V was clipped by 4 bases and J by 0 bases; unmatched bases: 3. CDR1 is SNHLY, CDR2 FYNNEI, per germline. In DNA form, the CDR3 reads TGTGCCAGCAGTGCCAGACAGGGCTCTGGGGCCAACGTCCTGACTTTC. Translation: CASSARQGSGANVLTF.

The chain links TRBV9 to TRBJ1-4; the D is unclear. With 2 bases removed from V and 8 bases from J, the gap between germline ends came to 10 bases. The CDR3 loop spans 13 amino acids. Germline CDR1 reads SGDLS; CDR2 reads YYNGEE. CDR3 protein: CASSVNGYEKLFF. CDR3 sequence (DNA): TGTGCCAGCAGCGTTAACGGGTACGAAAAACTGTTTTTT.

On this clone itself: The germline gene is not matched at one end of the junction; a read error may be the cause. V usage is TRBV29-1 and J usage is TRBJ1-3, with D possibly TRBD1 on 5 matching bases. Looked up from germline, CDR1 is SQVTM and CDR2 is ANQGSEA. CDR3 size: 13 residues. The CDR3 reads CSVEGQGGNTIYF. CDR3 nucleotides: TGCAGCGTAGAAGGGCAGGGTGGAAACACCATATATTTT.